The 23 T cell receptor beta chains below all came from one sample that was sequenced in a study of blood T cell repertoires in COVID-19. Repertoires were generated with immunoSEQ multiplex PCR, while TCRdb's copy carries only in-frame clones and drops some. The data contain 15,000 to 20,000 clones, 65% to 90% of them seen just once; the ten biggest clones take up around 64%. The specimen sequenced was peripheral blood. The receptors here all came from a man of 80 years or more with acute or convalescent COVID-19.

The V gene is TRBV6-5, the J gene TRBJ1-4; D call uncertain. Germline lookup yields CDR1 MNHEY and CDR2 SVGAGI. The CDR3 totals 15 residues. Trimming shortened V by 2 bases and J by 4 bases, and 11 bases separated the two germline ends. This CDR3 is CASSYGGVINEKLFF. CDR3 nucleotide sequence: TGTGCCAGCAGTTACGGCGGGGTGATTAATGAAAAACTGTTTTTT.

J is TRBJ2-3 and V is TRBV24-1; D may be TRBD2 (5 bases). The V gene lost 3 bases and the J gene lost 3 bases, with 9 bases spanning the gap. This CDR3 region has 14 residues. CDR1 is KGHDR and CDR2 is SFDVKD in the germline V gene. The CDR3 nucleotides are TGTGCCACCAGTGATGTCCTAGCTACAGATACGCAGTATTTT. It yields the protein CATSDVLATDTQYF.

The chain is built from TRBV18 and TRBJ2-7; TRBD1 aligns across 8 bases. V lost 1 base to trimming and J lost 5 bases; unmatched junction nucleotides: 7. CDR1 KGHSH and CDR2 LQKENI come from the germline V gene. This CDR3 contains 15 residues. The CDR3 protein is CASSPQYGQGDEQYF. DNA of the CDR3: TGTGCCAGCTCACCACAATACGGACAGGGAGACGAGCAGTACTTC.

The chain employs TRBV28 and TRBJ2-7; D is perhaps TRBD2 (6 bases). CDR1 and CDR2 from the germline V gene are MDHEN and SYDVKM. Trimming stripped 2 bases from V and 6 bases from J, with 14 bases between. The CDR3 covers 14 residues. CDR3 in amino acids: CASSLTVGGSEQYF. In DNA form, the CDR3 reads TGTGCCAGCAGTTTAACGGTTGGGGGGAGCGAGCAGTACTTC.

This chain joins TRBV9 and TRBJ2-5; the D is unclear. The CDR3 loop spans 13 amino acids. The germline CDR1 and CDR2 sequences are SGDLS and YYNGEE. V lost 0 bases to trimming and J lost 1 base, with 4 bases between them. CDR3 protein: CASSVASQETQYF. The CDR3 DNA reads TGTGCCAGCAGCGTAGCCAGCCAAGAGACCCAGTACTTC.

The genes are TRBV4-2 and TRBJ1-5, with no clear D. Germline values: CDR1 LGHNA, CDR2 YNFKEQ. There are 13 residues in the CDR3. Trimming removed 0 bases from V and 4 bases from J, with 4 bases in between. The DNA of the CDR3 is TGTGCCAGCAGCCAAGATATGAATCAGCCCCAGCATTTT. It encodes CASSQDMNQPQHF.

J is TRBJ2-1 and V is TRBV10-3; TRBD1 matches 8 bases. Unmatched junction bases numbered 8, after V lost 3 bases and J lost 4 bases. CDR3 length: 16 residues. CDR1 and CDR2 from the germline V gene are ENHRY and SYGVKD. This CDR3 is CAISERGQGLYNEQFF. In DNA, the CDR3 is TGTGCCATCAGTGAACGTGGACAGGGACTTTACAATGAGCAGTTCTTC.

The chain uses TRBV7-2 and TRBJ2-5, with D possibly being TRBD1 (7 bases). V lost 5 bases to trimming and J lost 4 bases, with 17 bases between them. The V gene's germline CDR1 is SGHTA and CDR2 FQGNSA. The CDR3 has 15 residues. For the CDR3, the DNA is TGTGCCAGCAGCCCGGAGACAGGGAGGATAGAGACCCAGTACTTC. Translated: CASSPETGRIETQYF.

The CDR3 DNA reads TGTGCCAGCAGCAAAATACGAAGGAGCTCCTATAATTCACCCCTCCACTTT. It codes for CASSKIRRSSYNSPLHF. The V and J genes are TRBV21-1 and TRBJ1-6. TRBV21-1 is a pseudogene segment. The CDR3 spans 17 residues.

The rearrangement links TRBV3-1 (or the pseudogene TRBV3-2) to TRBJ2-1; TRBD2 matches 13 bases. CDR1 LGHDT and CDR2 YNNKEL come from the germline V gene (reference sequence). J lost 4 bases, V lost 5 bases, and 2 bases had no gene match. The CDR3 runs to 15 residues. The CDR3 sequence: CASSETSGGYNEQFF. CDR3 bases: TGTGCCAGCAGCGAGACTAGCGGGGGGTACAATGAGCAGTTCTTC.

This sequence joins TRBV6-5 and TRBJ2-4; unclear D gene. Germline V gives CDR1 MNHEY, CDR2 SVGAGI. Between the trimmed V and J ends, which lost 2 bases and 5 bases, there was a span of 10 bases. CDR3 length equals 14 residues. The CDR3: CASSYVGRENIQYF. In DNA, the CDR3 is TGTGCCAGCAGTTACGTGGGCCGAGAAAACATTCAGTACTTC.

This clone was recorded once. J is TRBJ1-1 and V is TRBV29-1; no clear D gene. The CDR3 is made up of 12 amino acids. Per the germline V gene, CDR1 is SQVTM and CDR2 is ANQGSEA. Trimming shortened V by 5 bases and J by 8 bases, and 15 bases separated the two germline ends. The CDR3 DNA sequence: TGCAGCGTTTTGGGCGAGCAAGAAGAAGCTTTCTTT. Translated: CSVLGEQEEAFF.

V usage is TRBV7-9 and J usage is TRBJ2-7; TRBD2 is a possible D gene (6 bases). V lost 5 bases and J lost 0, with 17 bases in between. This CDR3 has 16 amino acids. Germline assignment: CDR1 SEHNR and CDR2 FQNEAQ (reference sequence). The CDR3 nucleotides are TGTGCCAGCAGCCCTCGGGGGACTCGAAGCTCCTACGAGCAGTACTTC. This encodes CASSPRGTRSSYEQYF.

The CDR3 DNA is TGTGCCTGGACCCCCGGGCGTCTGGGGCTGGGCACCGGGGAGCTGTTTTTT. Amino acids: CAWTPGRLGLGTGELFF. This sequence joins TRBV30 and TRBJ2-2; maybe TRBD1 (5 bases). The CDR3 loop spans 17 amino acids. V lost 4 bases and J 4 bases, leaving 22 bases between the germline ends. Germline CDR1 and CDR2: GTSNPN and SVGIG (reference sequence).

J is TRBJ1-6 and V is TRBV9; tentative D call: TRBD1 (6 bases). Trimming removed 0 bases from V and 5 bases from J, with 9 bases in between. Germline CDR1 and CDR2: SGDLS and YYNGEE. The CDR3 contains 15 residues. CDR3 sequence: CASSVGDTHNSPLHF. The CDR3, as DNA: TGTGCCAGCAGCGTAGGGGACACTCATAATTCACCCCTCCACTTT.

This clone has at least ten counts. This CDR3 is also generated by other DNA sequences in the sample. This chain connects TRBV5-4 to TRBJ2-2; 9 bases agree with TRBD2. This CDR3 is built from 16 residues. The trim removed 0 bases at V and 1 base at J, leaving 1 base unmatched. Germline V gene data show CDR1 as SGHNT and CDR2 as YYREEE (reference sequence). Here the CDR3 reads CASSLALAGNTGELFF. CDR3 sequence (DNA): TGTGCCAGCAGCTTGGCACTAGCGGGGAACACCGGGGAGCTGTTTTTT.

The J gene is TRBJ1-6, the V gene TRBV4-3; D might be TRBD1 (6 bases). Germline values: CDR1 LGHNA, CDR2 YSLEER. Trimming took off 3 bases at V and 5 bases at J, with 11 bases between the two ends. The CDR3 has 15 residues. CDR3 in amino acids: CASSHGQSNNSPLHF. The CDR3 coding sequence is TGCGCCAGCAGCCATGGACAGAGTAATAATTCACCCCTCCACTTT.

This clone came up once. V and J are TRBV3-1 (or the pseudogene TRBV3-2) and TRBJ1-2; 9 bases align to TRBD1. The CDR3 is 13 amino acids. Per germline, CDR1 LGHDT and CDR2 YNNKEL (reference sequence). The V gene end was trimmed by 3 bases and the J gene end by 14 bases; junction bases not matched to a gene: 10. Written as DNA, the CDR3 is TGTGCCAGCAGCCAGGGAATGGGACAGGGAAGGACCTTC. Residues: CASSQGMGQGRTF.

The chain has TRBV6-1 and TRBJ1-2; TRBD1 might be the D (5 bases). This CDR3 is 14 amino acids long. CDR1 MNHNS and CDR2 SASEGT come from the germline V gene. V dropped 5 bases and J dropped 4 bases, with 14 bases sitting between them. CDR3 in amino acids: CASSPPAGGYGYTF. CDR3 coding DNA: TGTGCCAGCAGTCCCCCCGCGGGGGGCTATGGCTACACCTTC.

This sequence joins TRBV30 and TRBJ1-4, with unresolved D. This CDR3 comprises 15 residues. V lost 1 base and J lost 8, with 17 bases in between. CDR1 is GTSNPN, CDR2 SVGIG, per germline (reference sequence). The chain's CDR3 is CAWSAPEVPTEKLFF. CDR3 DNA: TGTGCCTGGAGTGCCCCTGAGGTTCCTACAGAAAAACTGTTTTTT.

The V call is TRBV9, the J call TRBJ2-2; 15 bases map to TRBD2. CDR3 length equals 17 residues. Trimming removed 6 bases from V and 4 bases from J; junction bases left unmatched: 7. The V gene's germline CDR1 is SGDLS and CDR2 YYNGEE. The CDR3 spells CASTPGLAGGVTGELFF. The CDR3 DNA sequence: TGTGCCAGCACCCCGGGACTAGCGGGGGGCGTCACCGGGGAGCTGTTTTTT.

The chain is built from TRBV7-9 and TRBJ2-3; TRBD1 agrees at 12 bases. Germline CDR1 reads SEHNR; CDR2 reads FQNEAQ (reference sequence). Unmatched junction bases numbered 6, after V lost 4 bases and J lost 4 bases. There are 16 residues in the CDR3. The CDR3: CASSSTGTGGPDTQYF. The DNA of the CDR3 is TGTGCCAGCAGCTCAACCGGGACAGGGGGCCCAGATACGCAGTATTTT.

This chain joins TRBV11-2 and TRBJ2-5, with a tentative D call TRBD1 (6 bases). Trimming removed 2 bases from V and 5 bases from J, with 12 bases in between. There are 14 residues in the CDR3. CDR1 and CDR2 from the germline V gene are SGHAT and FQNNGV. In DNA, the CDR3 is TGTGCCAGCAGCTTAATGGGGGCCGGGGAGACCCAGTACTTC. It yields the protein CASSLMGAGETQYF.